The rows below give T cell receptor beta chains drawn from one sample of a study of blood T cell repertoires in COVID-19. Method: immunoSEQ multiplex PCR; TCRdb's copy keeps in-frame clones and lacks some. The sample comprises tens of thousands of clones, roughly 73% of which are singletons, and over 9.5% rests with the top ten. Sample: peripheral blood. The receptors were gathered from a human donor in a cohort sampled during active COVID-19. The CDR3 runs from the conserved cysteine through the conserved F or W. A D gene is named only where the DNA matches it firmly. Clone size is given for some rows only: seen once, a few or many times, or a class if the clone is expanded.

j_call v_call clone_size d_call cdr3_nt cdr3_aa
TRBJ2-3 TRBV9 - TRBD2 TGTGCCAGCAGCGTACTAGCGGGGGGCACAGATACGCAGTATTTT CASSVLAGGTDTQYF
TRBJ2-7 TRBV4-1 - TRBD1 TGCGCCAGCAGCGCCACCGGGACAGGACATGACGAGCAGTACTTC CASSATGTGHDEQYF
TRBJ2-4 TRBV5-1 - TRBD1 TGCGCCAGCAGCTTGGAGGGGGCAAACATTCAGTACTTC CASSLEGANIQYF
TRBJ1-2 TRBV7-9 - TRBD1 TGTGCCAGCAGCTTAGAAGGGACAGGGGGCTATGGCTACACCTTC CASSLEGTGGYGYTF
TRBJ2-3 TRBV6-6 - - TGTGCCAGCAGTTACTCGACTAGTCCCCATACGCAGTATTTT CASSYSTSPHTQYF
TRBJ2-7 TRBV29-1 - TRBD1 TGCAGCGTTGAAGCCACCGCCGGGACAGGGACCTACGAGCAGTACTTC CSVEATAGTGTYEQYF
TRBJ2-7 TRBV5-1 once TRBD1 TGCGCCAGCAGAATAACAGGGGATGGTCTTTACGAGCAGTACTTC CASRITGDGLYEQYF
TRBJ1-1 TRBV6-5 - - TGTGCCAGCAGTTACGGGGAGGGAAGCGAAGCTTTCTTT CASSYGEGSEAFF
TRBJ2-5 TRBV18 - - TGTGCCAGCTCAAGGACTACCAAGAGACTTTACTTC CASSRTTKRLYF
TRBJ1-5 TRBV15 - TRBD1 TGTGCCACCAGCGGGGGGACAGGGGGCAGCTCAGGGCAGCCCCAGCATTTT CATSGGTGGSSGQPQHF
TRBJ2-7 TRBV6-6 - TRBD1 TGTGCCAGCAGAACTGCCGGGACAGGGGGAGCCGAGCAGTACTTC CASRTAGTGGAEQYF
TRBJ2-7 TRBV5-1 - TRBD2 TGCGCCAGCAGTGGGGAGGGCTCCTACGAGCAGTACTTC CASSGEGSYEQYF
TRBJ2-3 TRBV5-6 - - TGTGCCAGCAGCTTGTTCGGGGCAGATACGCAGTATTTT CASSLFGADTQYF
TRBJ1-1 TRBV6-6 - - TGTGCCAGCAGTTACTCGGTAGGAGGTATGAACACTGAAGCTTTCTTT CASSYSVGGMNTEAFF
TRBJ2-2 TRBV23-1 - - TGCGCCAGCAGTCACCGGAGAGTTGGGAACACCGGGGAGCTGTTTTTT CASSHRRVGNTGELFF
TRBJ2-3 TRBV5-1 few TRBD1 TGCGCCAGCAGCTTAACAGGGGGTTGGAGCACAGATACGCAGTATTTT CASSLTGGWSTDTQYF
TRBJ2-2 TRBV7-8 few TRBD2 TGTGCCAGCAGCCCCGACCGGACTAGGGGTACCGGGGAGCTGTTTTTT CASSPDRTRGTGELFF
TRBJ1-6 TRBV25-1 few - TGTGCCAGCAGTGGTTACAGGGTTAATTCACCCCTCCACTTT CASSGYRVNSPLHF
TRBJ2-2 TRBV6-5 once TRBD1 TGTGCCAGACCACTCGGACAGGTATGGACCGGGGAGCTGTTTTTT CARPLGQVWTGELFF
TRBJ1-2 TRBV19 - - TGTGCCAGTAGCCTAAGGGGAGGGACGGCTCAGGGCTACACCTTC CASSLRGGTAQGYTF
TRBJ1-2 TRBV11-2 - - TGTGCCAGCAGCTTAACAGGGCGAGATGGCTACACCTTC CASSLTGRDGYTF
TRBJ2-7 TRBV2 - TRBD1 TGTGCCAGCAGTGAAGCTCGTACAGGGGGCTTTTACGAGCAGTACTTC CASSEARTGGFYEQYF
TRBJ1-2 TRBV11-2 - - TGTGCCAGCAGCCTGTCCGACAGGCCTAACTATGGCTACACCTTC CASSLSDRPNYGYTF
TRBJ1-1 TRBV7-2 - TRBD1 TGTGCCAGCAGCTTCCGGACAGGGAGGACTGAAGCTTTCTTT CASSFRTGRTEAFF